Shown below are 13 T cell receptor beta chains from a single sample sequenced in a study of CD8 T cells in ankylosing spondylitis. TCRdb passed the 5' RACE reads through MiXCR, listing each CDR3 protein once. The repertoire includes some 340,000 distinct CDR3 sequences, about 15% of them detected once, and roughly 1.1% sits in the top ten. The material sequenced was blood, either unsorted or a sorted T cell fraction (not recorded which). These receptors came from a male donor with ankylosing spondylitis or in good health (not recorded which).

This clonotype turned up a few times. This chain uses TRBV20-1 with TRBJ2-5; tentative D call: TRBD1 (6 bases). The CDR3 length is 15 residues. V lost 0 bases and J lost 1, with 12 bases in between. The germline gives CDR1 DFQATT, CDR2 SNEGSKA (reference sequence). Here the CDR3 DNA reads TGCAGTGCTAGAGATGGACAGCACCTCCAAGAGACCCAGTACTTC. Its protein product is CSARDGQHLQETQYF.

This chain connects TRBV5-1 to TRBJ2-1; no clear D. This CDR3 spans 14 amino acids. Trimming took 7 bases from V and 1 from J, leaving 12 bases between them. Germline-derived CDR1 and CDR2 are SGHRS and YFSETQ. CDR3 nucleotide sequence: TGCGCCAGCTCGCCAGAAGCTTCCTACAATGAGCAGTTCTTC. This translates into CASSPEASYNEQFF.

The chain carries TRBV5-1 and TRBJ2-7; 8 bases agree with TRBD2. The CDR3 has 14 amino acids. Germline V lookup: CDR1 SGHRS, CDR2 YFSETQ. Unmatched junction bases numbered 9, after V lost 5 bases and J lost 5 bases. The CDR3 nucleotides read TGCGCCAGCAGGGGGGCGGGAGGAGTCAACGAGCAGTACTTC. Its translation: CASRGAGGVNEQYF.

This clonotype was seen a handful of times. V and J are TRBV12-3 or TRBV12-4 and TRBJ1-1; D unclear. This CDR3 comprises 15 residues. Deletions cut 4 bases from V and 1 base from J, with 13 bases between. CDR3 sequence: CASSSTRKKNTEAFF. The CDR3 DNA reads as TGTGCCAGCAGTTCGACCAGGAAGAAGAACACTGAAGCTTTCTTT.

This clonotype was detected ten times or more. The DNA for the CDR3 is TGTGCCAGCAGTTTAAGTGTCGGGATACTCTACAATGAGCAGTTCTTC. It translates to CASSLSVGILYNEQFF. The rearrangement links TRBV12-3 or TRBV12-4 to TRBJ2-1; maybe TRBD2 (5 bases). The CDR3 totals 16 residues. V lost 2 bases and J 3 bases, leaving 14 bases between the germline ends.

The CDR3 loop is CASSQPRNYGYTF. The CDR3, as DNA: TGTGCCAGCAGCCAACCAAGGAACTATGGCTACACCTTC. V and J are TRBV5-6 and TRBJ1-2; D gene ambiguous. Germline CDR1 SGHDT, CDR2 YYEEEE. CDR3 size: 13 residues. V was pared by 4 bases and J by 2 bases, with 9 bases between.

For the CDR3, the DNA is TGTGCCAGCAGTGAGGACGGGGCGCGGGTCGGGGAGCTGTTTTTT. It is translated as CASSEDGARVGELFF. V is TRBV6-1 and J is TRBJ2-2; D may correspond to TRBD1 or TRBD2 (5 bases each). This CDR3 region has 15 residues. CDR1 MNHNS and CDR2 SASEGT come from the germline V gene. The V and J ends lost 3 bases and 7 bases respectively, with 15 bases between them.

The CDR3 sequence: CASSRGPRPLHF. The CDR3 DNA sequence: TGTGCCAGCAGCCGGGGCCCTCGACCCCTCCACTTT. The chain combines TRBV12-3 or TRBV12-4 with TRBJ1-6, with D possibly TRBD1 on 5 matching bases. V was trimmed by 6 bases and J by 12 bases, leaving 12 bases between them. CDR3 length equals 12 residues.

CDR3 DNA: TGTGCCAGCAGCTTAGCCTTGACCCACAATGAGCAGTTCTTC. Translated, it gives CASSLALTHNEQFF. The rearrangement uses TRBV7-9 and TRBJ2-1; D remains unclear. This CDR3 is 14 amino acids long. V lost 0 bases and J lost 5, with 8 bases in between. Germline V gene data show CDR1 as SEHNR and CDR2 as FQNEAQ (reference sequence).

The rearrangement links TRBV29-1 to TRBJ1-4; D is ambiguous. The V and J ends lost 4 bases and 8 bases respectively, with 11 bases between them. The CDR3 runs 12 residues. Germline CDR1 is SQVTM and CDR2 is ANQGSEA. The CDR3 coding sequence is TGCAGCGTTGCCGGTTTTGGGGAAAAACTGTTTTTT. It codes for CSVAGFGEKLFF.

This clonotype was seen at least ten times. The chain uses TRBV12-3 or TRBV12-4 and TRBJ2-2, with 10 bases fitting TRBD1. With 5 bases clipped from V and 5 bases from J, the junction kept 11 bases outside the gene matches. This CDR3 comprises 17 residues. CDR3 coding DNA: TGTGCCAGCAGTCCTCCAGGGACAGGGGCGCGGACCGGGGAGCTGTTTTTT. It specifies CASSPPGTGARTGELFF.

The rearrangement uses TRBV6-1 and TRBJ2-1; TRBD2 matches 14 bases. The CDR3 length is 15 residues. The germline V gene has CDR1 MNHNS and CDR2 SASEGT. With 7 bases clipped from V and 8 bases from J, the junction kept 7 bases outside the gene matches. The CDR3 spells CASTGTSGRGYEQFF. In nucleotides, the CDR3 is TGTGCCAGCACCGGGACTAGCGGGAGAGGTTATGAGCAGTTCTTC.

The rearrangement links TRBV5-1 to TRBJ2-7; 8 nucleotides match TRBD1. The germline CDR1 and CDR2 sequences are SGHRS and YFSETQ. With 4 bases clipped from V and 6 bases from J, the junction kept 12 bases outside the gene matches. CDR3 length equals 15 residues. As DNA, the CDR3 is TGCGCCAGCAGCAGGGATGGACAGGGTTTAGGCGAGCAGTACTTC. This sequence encodes CASSRDGQGLGEQYF.